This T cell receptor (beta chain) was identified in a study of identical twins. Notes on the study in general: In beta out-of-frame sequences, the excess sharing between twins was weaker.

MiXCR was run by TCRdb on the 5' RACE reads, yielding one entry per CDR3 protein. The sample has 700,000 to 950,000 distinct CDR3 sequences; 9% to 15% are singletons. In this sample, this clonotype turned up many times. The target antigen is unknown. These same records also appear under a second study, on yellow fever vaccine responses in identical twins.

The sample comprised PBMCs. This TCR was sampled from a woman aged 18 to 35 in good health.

This CDR3 reads CASSLVLAGRRSSEQFF. CDR3 nucleotide sequence: TGCGCCAGCAGCTTGGTCTTGGCGGGGAGGAGATCGTCTGAGCAGTTCTTC. The rearrangement uses TRBV5-1 and TRBJ2-1, with D perhaps matching TRBD2 (6 bases). The germline V gene has CDR1 SGHRS and CDR2 YFSETQ. The CDR3 has 17 amino acids. With 0 bases removed from V and 9 bases from J, the gap between germline ends came to 22 bases. The full variable domain, completed using reference TRBV5-1 and TRBJ2-1, is KAGVTQTPRYLIKTRGQQVTLSCSPISGHRSVSWYQQTPGQGLQFLFEYFSETQRNKGNFPGRFSGRQFSNSRSEMNVSTLELGDSALYLCASSLVLAGRRSSEQFFGPGTRLTVL.